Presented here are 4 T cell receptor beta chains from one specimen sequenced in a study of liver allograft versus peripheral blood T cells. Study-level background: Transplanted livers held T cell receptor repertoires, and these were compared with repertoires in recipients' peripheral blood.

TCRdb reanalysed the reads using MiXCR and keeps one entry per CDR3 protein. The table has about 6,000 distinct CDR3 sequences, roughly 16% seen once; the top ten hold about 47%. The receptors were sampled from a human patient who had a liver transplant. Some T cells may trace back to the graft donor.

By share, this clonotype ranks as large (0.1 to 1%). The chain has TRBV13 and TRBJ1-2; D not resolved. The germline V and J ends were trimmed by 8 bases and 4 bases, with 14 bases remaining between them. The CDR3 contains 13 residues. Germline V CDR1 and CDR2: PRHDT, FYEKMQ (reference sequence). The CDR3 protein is CASGSHGVYGYTF. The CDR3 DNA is TGTGCCAGCGGCTCTCATGGGGTCTATGGCTACACCTTC.

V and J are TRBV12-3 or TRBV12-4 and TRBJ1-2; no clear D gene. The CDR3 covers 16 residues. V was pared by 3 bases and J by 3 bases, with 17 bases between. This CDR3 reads CASSFGGVSPHYGYTF. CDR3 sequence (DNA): TGTGCCAGCAGTTTCGGTGGGGTTTCCCCCCACTATGGCTACACCTTC.

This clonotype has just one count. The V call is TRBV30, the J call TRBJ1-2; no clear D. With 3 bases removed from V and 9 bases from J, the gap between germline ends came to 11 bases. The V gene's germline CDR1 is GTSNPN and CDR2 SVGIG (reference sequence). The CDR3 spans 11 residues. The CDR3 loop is CAWRPTDRYTF. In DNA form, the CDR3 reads TGTGCCTGGAGACCCACGGACCGCTACACCTTC.

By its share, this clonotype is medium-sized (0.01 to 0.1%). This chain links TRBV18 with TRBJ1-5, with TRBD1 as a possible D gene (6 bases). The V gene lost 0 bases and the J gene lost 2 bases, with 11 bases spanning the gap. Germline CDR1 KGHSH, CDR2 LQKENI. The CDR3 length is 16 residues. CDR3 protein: CASSPPEGEGNQPQHF. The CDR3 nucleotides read TGTGCCAGCTCACCACCGGAGGGGGAAGGCAATCAGCCCCAGCATTTT.